Each of the 19 T cell receptor beta chains below was sequenced from the same sample in a study of regulatory T cells in long-lasting Graves disease. Investigators prepared the TCR beta libraries by applying iRepertoire HTBI primers and Arm-PCR of CDR3 regions. TCRdb called the multiplex PCR reads again in MiXCR, with one record for every CDR3 protein. The sample has under 450,000 distinct CDR3 sequences; roughly 23% are singletons. As to time point: persistent/refractory GD, antithyroid drugs over 5 years with positive TRAb. PBMC-extracted RNA yielded the TCR library. The material was peripheral blood mononuclear cells (PBMCs), obtained when the disease was refractory, from a patient treated with antithyroid drugs. The receptors here all came from a woman aged 40 to 50 with Graves disease.

A single count supports this clonotype. One end of the junction does not line up with germline, which may come from a read error. The chain has TRBV7-2 and TRBJ2-1; TRBD1 is a possible D gene (5 bases). The V gene's germline CDR1 is SGHTA and CDR2 FQGNSA. The CDR3 is 15 amino acids. The CDR3 nucleotides read TGCGCCAGCAGCCAGAAGGGGTTCTCCTACAATGAGCAGTTCTTC. Its protein product is CASSQKGFSYNEQFF.

This clonotype was observed many times. The chain is built from TRBV28 and TRBJ2-2; D is unresolved. The CDR3 has 13 residues. Germline CDR1 is MDHEN and CDR2 is SYDVKM. V was pared by 6 bases and J by 4 bases, with 9 bases between. CDR3 nucleotide sequence: TGTGCCAGCAGCTTAATCATCACCGGGGAGCTGTTTTTT. This codes for CASSLIITGELFF.

This chain joins TRBV11-2 and TRBJ2-7; 11 bases fit TRBD2. The CDR3 loop spans 16 amino acids. CDR1 is SGHAT and CDR2 is FQNNGV in the germline V gene. Unmatched junction bases numbered 10, after V lost 5 bases and J lost 4 bases. This CDR3 reads CASSRPRLAGWYEQYF. CDR3 DNA: TGTGCCAGCAGCCGGCCCCGACTAGCGGGATGGTACGAGCAGTACTTC.

This clonotype came up many times. The chain is built from TRBV7-9 and TRBJ2-5; 10 nucleotides agree with TRBD2. The CDR3 extends over 16 amino acids. Trimming removed 1 base from V and 3 bases from J; junction bases left unmatched: 5. Germline-derived CDR1 and CDR2 are SEHNR and FQNEAQ (reference sequence). CDR3: CASSLGPAGGKETQYF. CDR3 DNA sequence: TGTGCCAGCAGCTTAGGGCCAGCGGGAGGGAAAGAGACCCAGTACTTC.

The chain has TRBV19 and TRBJ2-1, with TRBD1 as a possible D gene (6 bases). In germline, CDR1 is LNHDA, CDR2 SQIVND (reference sequence). This CDR3 comprises 13 residues. The V gene lost 5 bases and the J gene lost 10 bases, with 15 bases spanning the gap. DNA for the CDR3: TGTGCCAGTAGTTCAACCAGGGGTCGGGAGCAGTTCTTC. This codes for CASSSTRGREQFF.

The V and J genes are TRBV27 and TRBJ2-7; perhaps TRBD2 as D (5 bases). V was clipped by 5 bases and J by 0 bases, with 14 bases between them. CDR3 length equals 15 residues. Germline values: CDR1 MNHEY, CDR2 SMNVEV (reference sequence). The CDR3 DNA reads as TGTGCCAGCAGTCCGGTAGGGAGTCCCTCCTACGAGCAGTACTTC. Amino acid sequence: CASSPVGSPSYEQYF.

This clonotype was picked up many times. The junction differs from germline at one of its ends, possibly a read error. The J gene is TRBJ1-1, the V gene TRBV7-2; 7 nucleotides align to TRBD1. CDR1 is SGHTA, CDR2 FQGNSA, per germline. This CDR3 has 13 amino acids. In nucleotides, the CDR3 is TGTGCCAGCAGCTCGACAGGGAACCCTGAAGCTTTCTTT. It encodes CASSSTGNPEAFF.

The rearrangement links TRBV5-1 to TRBJ2-7, with 7 nucleotides matching TRBD2. Germline CDR1 SGHRS, CDR2 YFSETQ. The J segment lost 3 bases and the V segment lost 0 bases, leaving 9 bases of the junction unmatched. The CDR3 has 16 residues. Written as DNA, the CDR3 is TGCGCCAGCAGCTTGGGTTTTCTTACTAGCGACTACGAGCAGTACTTC. It encodes CASSLGFLTSDYEQYF.

The J gene is TRBJ1-6, the V gene TRBV30; D gene uncertain. The germline V gene has CDR1 GTSNPN and CDR2 SVGIG (reference sequence). V was shortened by 0 bases and J by 9 bases, with 15 bases between the two germline ends. The CDR3 runs to 15 residues. The CDR3 coding sequence is TGTGCCTGGAGTGTACACGGAACATCAACTTCACCCCTCCACTTT. It yields the protein CAWSVHGTSTSPLHF.

This clonotype was seen at least ten times. V is TRBV27 and J is TRBJ1-5, with D perhaps TRBD1 (5 bases). The germline CDR1 and CDR2 sequences are MNHEY and SMNVEV (reference sequence). Trimming shortened V by 7 bases and J by 6 bases, and 7 bases separated the two germline ends. The CDR3 length is 11 residues. The CDR3, as DNA: TGTGCCAGCATTGGGGGTCAGCCCCAGCATTTT. Translating it yields CASIGGQPQHF.

A word on this clonotype: Being one base from a much bigger clone, this may be a read error. The chain recombines TRBV2 with TRBJ2-2, with D perhaps matching TRBD2 (5 bases). This CDR3 contains 15 residues. Germline V gives CDR1 SNHLY, CDR2 FYNNEI. The CDR3 nucleotides read TGTGCCAGCAGCCCCAGGACCTCGAACACCGGGGAGCCGTTTTTT. Protein sequence: CASSPRTSNTGEPFF.

This clonotype has at least ten counts. The rearrangement joins TRBV2 to TRBJ2-7; possible D gene TRBD2, 6 bases. Per the germline V gene, CDR1 is SNHLY and CDR2 is FYNNEI. Trimming took off 6 bases at V and 3 bases at J, with 18 bases between the two ends. This CDR3 is built from 15 residues. The CDR3: CASRRRGLIDYEQYF. The CDR3 DNA sequence: TGTGCCAGCAGGAGAAGAGGACTAATAGACTACGAGCAGTACTTC.

This clonotype was detected many times. This sequence joins TRBV7-8 and TRBJ2-5; the match to TRBD2 covers 10 bases. V trimming: 3 bases; J trimming: 5 bases; junction bases outside the gene matches: 6. CDR1 SGHVS and CDR2 FQNEAQ come from the germline V gene. The CDR3 consists of 15 residues. CDR3 residues: CASSFSGRRGETQYF. The CDR3, as DNA: TGTGCCAGCAGCTTTAGCGGGAGGAGGGGGGAGACCCAGTACTTC.

This clonotype was seen ten or more times. This chain uses TRBV28 with TRBJ2-7; D remains unclear. This CDR3 has 15 amino acids. Germline CDR1 is MDHEN and CDR2 is SYDVKM. The V end lost 1 base, the J end lost 4 bases, and 14 bases lay between the germline ends. The CDR3 DNA follows: TGTGCCAGCAGTTTATCCCTTACAACCCTTTACGAGCAGTACTTC. Translated: CASSLSLTTLYEQYF.

V is TRBV13 and J is TRBJ2-1, with TRBD2 matching 10 bases. CDR1 is PRHDT, CDR2 FYEKMQ, per germline (reference sequence). The CDR3 extends over 15 amino acids. V was clipped by 2 bases and J by 5 bases; unmatched bases: 3. The CDR3 DNA sequence: TGTGCCAGCAGCTTAAGGACTAGCGGAAACAATGAGCAGTTCTTC. Amino acids: CASSLRTSGNNEQFF.

The chain recombines TRBV6-4 with TRBJ1-6; maybe TRBD1 (6 bases). The V and J ends lost 0 bases and 10 bases respectively, with 13 bases between them. From germline, CDR1 is MRHNA and CDR2 SNTAGT. The length of the CDR3 is 15 residues. The CDR3 DNA reads TGTGCCAGCAGTGACTCACAGGGAGTTGGATCACCCCTCCACTTT. Amino acid sequence: CASSDSQGVGSPLHF.

A few counts support this clonotype. A much larger clone differs from this one at a single base, so this may be a read error. V is TRBV28 and J is TRBJ2-5; 11 bases are shared with TRBD1. V lost 5 bases to trimming and J lost 5 bases; unmatched junction nucleotides: 10. The CDR3 extends over 16 amino acids. Germline V CDR1 and CDR2: MDHEN, SYDVKM. CDR3 DNA sequence: TGTGCCAGCAGTCTGGTTGGACAGGGGGCGAGGGAGACCCAGTACTTC. Encoded protein: CASSLVGQGARETQYF. Supplemented by reference TRBV28 and TRBJ2-5, the full variable domain reads DVKVTQSSRYLVKRTGEKVFLECVQDMDHENMFWYRQDPGLGLRLIYFSYDVKMKEKGDIPEGYSVSREKKERFSLILESASTNQTSMYLCASSLVGQGARETQYFGPGTRLLVL.

There are a few counts of this clonotype. The DNA is omitted, as the CDR3 cannot be located on it reliably, and the CDR3 follows TCRdb's listing. The chain recombines TRBV6-1 with TRBJ2-2; the tabulated D call, TRBD1, remains unverified against the DNA. Germline V lookup: CDR1 MNHNS, CDR2 SASEGT. The CDR3 comprises 16 residues, both ends counted. This CDR3 reads CASSAGTGLRAGELFF.

This clonotype was seen repeatedly, ten times or more. V gene TRBV28 combines with J gene TRBJ2-5, with D possibly being TRBD2 (6 bases). Per the germline V gene, CDR1 is MDHEN and CDR2 is SYDVKM. The CDR3 extends over 16 amino acids. Deletions cut 5 bases from V and 4 bases from J, with 20 bases between. CDR3 nucleotides: TGTGCCAGCAGTCTTCTCGGGGCGGGGAGATTAGAGACCCAGTACTTC. Amino acids: CASSLLGAGRLETQYF.